The TCR beta chain under discussion was sequenced for a study of early T cells in non-severe SARS-CoV-2 infection. In the study overall: Bulk RNA taken from unsorted whole blood was sequenced, leaving chains unpaired.

TCRdb re-called the 5' RACE reads through MiXCR, storing one row per CDR3 protein. The profile covers 75,000 to 100,000 distinct CDR3 sequences, with about 15% appearing a single time and approximately 6% taken by the ten largest. The CDR3 has 16 amino acids. The V and J ends lost 5 bases and 5 bases, in that order; junction bases with no gene match: 12. Germline CDR1 is SGHVS and CDR2 is FNYEAQ. The TCR sequence derives from an adult who was a healthcare worker with PCR-confirmed SARS-CoV-2 infection or an uninfected control (not recorded which). The rearrangement uses TRBV7-6 and TRBJ1-1, with TRBD1 matching over 9 bases. Sequencing used whole blood. CDR3: CASSELVGQGFTEAFF. The CDR3 region has the DNA TGTGCCAGCAGCGAGTTAGTCGGACAGGGGTTTACTGAAGCTTTCTTT.